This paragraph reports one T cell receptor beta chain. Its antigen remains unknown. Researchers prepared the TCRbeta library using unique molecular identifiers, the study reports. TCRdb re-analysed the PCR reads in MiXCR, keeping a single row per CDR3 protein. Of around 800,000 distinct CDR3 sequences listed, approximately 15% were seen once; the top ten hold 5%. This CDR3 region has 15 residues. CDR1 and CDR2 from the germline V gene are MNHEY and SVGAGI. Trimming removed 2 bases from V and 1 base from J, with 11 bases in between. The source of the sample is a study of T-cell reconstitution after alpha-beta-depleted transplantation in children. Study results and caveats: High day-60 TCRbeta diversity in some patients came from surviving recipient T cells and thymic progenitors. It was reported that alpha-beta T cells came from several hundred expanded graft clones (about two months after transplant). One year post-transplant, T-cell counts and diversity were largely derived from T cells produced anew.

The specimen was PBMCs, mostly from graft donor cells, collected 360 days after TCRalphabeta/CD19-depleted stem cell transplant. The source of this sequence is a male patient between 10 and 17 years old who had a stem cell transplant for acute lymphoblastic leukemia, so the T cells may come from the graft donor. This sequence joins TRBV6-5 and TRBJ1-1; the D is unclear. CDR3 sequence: CASSYDNPSNTEAFF. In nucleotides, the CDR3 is TGTGCCAGCAGTTACGATAATCCCTCGAACACTGAAGCTTTCTTT.